This T cell receptor beta chain emerged from a study of a mutant IDH1 vaccine in newly diagnosed glioma. Turning to the study itself: Initiation of the vaccine course occurred 4-6 weeks after radiotherapy alone, or alongside temozolomide cycles.

Trimming removed 4 bases from V and 4 bases from J; junction bases left unmatched: 7. The CDR3 is 14 amino acids. Germline V gene data show CDR1 as SGHKS and CDR2 as YYEKEE (reference sequence). The time point was: week 5, during vaccination. The content of each vaccine dose was 300 ug of mutant IDH1 20-mer peptide, and topical imiquimod accompanied it. TCRdb keeps only in-frame clones here, not all; method: immunoSEQ multiplex PCR. The sample has tens of thousands of clones, roughly 76% seen once. Regarding this clone: Its antigen remains unknown.

This TCR was sampled from a man in his forties or fifties with glioma. The V call is TRBV5-5, the J call TRBJ2-7; 8 bases agree with TRBD1. Sequencing used PBMCs, obtained from a glioma patient whose treatment included an IDH1 peptide vaccine. The CDR3: CASSPTGASYEQYF. CDR3 sequence (DNA): TGTGCCAGCAGCCCGACAGGGGCCAGTTACGAGCAGTACTTC.